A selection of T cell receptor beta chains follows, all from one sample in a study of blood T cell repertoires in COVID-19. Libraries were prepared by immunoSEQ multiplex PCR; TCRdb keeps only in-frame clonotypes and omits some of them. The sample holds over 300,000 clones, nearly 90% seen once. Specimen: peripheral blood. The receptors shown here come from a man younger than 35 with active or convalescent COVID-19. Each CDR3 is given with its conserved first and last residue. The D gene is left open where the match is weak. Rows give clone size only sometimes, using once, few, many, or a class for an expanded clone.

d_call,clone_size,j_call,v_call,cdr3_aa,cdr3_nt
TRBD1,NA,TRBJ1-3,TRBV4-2,CASSRITTGVGNTIYF,TGTGCCAGCAGTCGAATTACGACAGGGGTTGGAAACACCATATATTTT
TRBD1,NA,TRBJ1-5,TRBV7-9,CASSSDRENNQPQHF,TGTGCCAGCAGCTCTGACAGGGAAAACAATCAGCCCCAGCATTTT
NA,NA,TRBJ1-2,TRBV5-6,CASSFPGSLGGYGYTF,TGTGCCAGCAGCTTCCCGGGCAGCCTGGGGGGCTATGGCTACACCTTC
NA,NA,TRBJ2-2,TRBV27,CASGRGGAGELFF,TGTGCCAGCGGCCGGGGTGGCGCCGGGGAGCTGTTTTTT
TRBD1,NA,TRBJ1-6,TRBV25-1,CASSEFTGDNSPLHF,TGTGCCAGCAGTGAATTTACAGGGGATAATTCACCCCTCCACTTT
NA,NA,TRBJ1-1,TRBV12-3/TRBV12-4,CASSLAGTEAFF,TGTGCCAGCAGTTTAGCCGGGACTGAAGCTTTCTTT
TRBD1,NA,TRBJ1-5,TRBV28,CASSYPRGRGSNQPQLF,TGTGCCAGCAGTTACCCCAGGGGGCGCGGAAGCAATCAGCCCCAGCTTTTT
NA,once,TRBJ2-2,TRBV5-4,CASSLISGGTGELFF,TGTGCCAGCAGCTTGATTTCAGGAGGTACCGGGGAGCTGTTTTTT
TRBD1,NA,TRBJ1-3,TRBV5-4,CASSWGQASGNTIYF,TGTGCCAGCAGCTGGGGACAGGCCTCTGGAAACACCATATATTTT
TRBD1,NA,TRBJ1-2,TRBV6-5,CASIRPGGFYGYTF,TGTGCCAGCATACGGCCAGGGGGGTTCTATGGCTACACCTTC
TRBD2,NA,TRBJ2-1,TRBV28,CASSLTSGGINEQFF,TGTGCCAGCAGTTTGACTAGCGGGGGGATCAATGAGCAGTTCTTC
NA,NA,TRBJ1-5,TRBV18,CASSRGGEGQPQHF,TGTGCCAGCTCACGTGGGGGGGAGGGACAGCCCCAGCATTTT
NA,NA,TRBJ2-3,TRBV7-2,CASSLGEAEDTQYF,TGTGCCAGCAGCCTCGGGGAGGCAGAAGATACGCAGTATTTT
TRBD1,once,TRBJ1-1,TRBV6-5,CASRLGQSTEAFF,TGTGCCAGCAGATTGGGACAGTCGACTGAAGCTTTCTTT
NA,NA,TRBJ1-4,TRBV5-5,CASSPEGRFVEKLFF,TGTGCCAGCAGCCCGGAGGGCAGATTCGTTGAAAAACTGTTTTTT
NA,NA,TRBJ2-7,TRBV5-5,CASSLVPDSYEQYF,TGTGCCAGCAGCTTGGTCCCAGACTCCTACGAGCAGTACTTC
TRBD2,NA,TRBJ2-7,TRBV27,CASSPDGGVAGTYEQYF,TGTGCCAGCAGCCCTGATGGGGGGGTAGCGGGAACCTACGAGCAGTACTTC
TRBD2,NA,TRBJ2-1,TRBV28,CASSRPGLAANEQFF,TGTGCCAGCAGTAGGCCGGGACTAGCGGCGAATGAGCAGTTCTTC
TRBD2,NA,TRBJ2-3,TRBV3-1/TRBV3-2,CASSRRLAGSTDTQYF,TGTGCCAGCAGCCGGAGACTAGCGGGTAGCACAGATACGCAGTATTTT
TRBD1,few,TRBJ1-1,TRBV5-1,CASSRTGAGTEAFF,TGCGCCAGCAGCCGGACAGGGGCCGGCACTGAAGCTTTCTTT